This TCR beta chain was recovered during a study of vaccination and CD4 T cells after COVID-19. Study as a whole: Nasal swab PCR identified SARS-CoV-2 in the convalescent patients, of whom roughly nine were mild and one severe. Every participant was given two doses of BNT162b2 or mRNA-1273 vaccine.

A remark on this clonotype: Its target is unknown.

The treatment denotes: roughly 10-day PBMC culture with coronavirus spike peptide pools or control peptides (ViraFEST assay). Negative selection isolated the CD4+ T cells once the cells had been cultured for nine to ten days. Oncomine TCR Beta short-read sequencing was applied to DNA from cultured CD4+ T cells. TCRdb ran MiXCR on the PCR reads and lists one entry per CDR3 protein. The top ten hold 9.4% of the sample, which has about 13,000 distinct CDR3 sequences, 40% to 45% seen once. This clonotype originated in a human donor who had recovered from COVID-19. The sample taken for sequencing was CD4+ T cells from blood, cultured in vitro.

The CDR3 sequence: CASKSGNYGYTF. In nucleotides, the CDR3 is TGTGCCAGTAAGTCAGGGAACTATGGCTACACCTTC. V gene TRBV19 combines with J gene TRBJ1-2; weak D call: TRBD1 (5 bases). The CDR3 is made up of 12 amino acids. Per germline, CDR1 LNHDA and CDR2 SQIVND (reference sequence). The germline V and J ends were trimmed by 7 bases and 2 bases, with 8 bases remaining between them.